These 9 T cell receptor beta chains came from one sample sequenced in a study of T cell clonality in common variable immunodeficiency. Only in-frame clones appear in the TCRdb table, and some are missing; sequencing was by immunoSEQ multiplex PCR. The data list over 50,000 clones, none observed once; nearly 3.5% falls to the top ten. The sample consisted of peripheral blood mononuclear cells. The receptors derive from a person aged 18 to 70 in good health.

This clone was observed at least ten times. Coverage ceases 3 residues before the CDR3 finishes, and the germline J gene fills in the end. The chain joins TRBV28 to TRBJ2-1, with D possibly TRBD1 on 5 matching bases. Germline lookup yields CDR1 MDHEN and CDR2 SYDVKM. The CDR3 contains 14 residues. V lost 8 bases to trimming and J lost 8 bases, with 19 bases between them. This CDR3 is CASHTGHTPYEQFF. The part of the CDR3 DNA that was read is TGTGCCAGCCATACTGGACATACTCCCTATGAG.

In this sample, this clone turned up many times. The read ends 3 residues shy of where the CDR3 ends; the end is completed using the germline J gene. V is TRBV20-1 and J is TRBJ2-7; D unclear. CDR3 length: 13 amino acids. CDR1 and CDR2 from the germline V gene are DFQATT and SNEGSKA (reference sequence). The ends were cut back, 1 base at V and 6 bases at J, with 13 bases in the middle. CDR3 sequence reads: CSARAGSFAEQYF. The DNA read from the CDR3 is TGCAGTGCTAGAGCGGGTTCTTTCGCCGAG.

The table lists this clone with many counts. CDR3 sequence reads: CASRSSGSIHEQFF. Incomplete CDR3 DNA: TGTGCCAGTAGGTCTAGCGGGAGCATCCATGAG. This chain connects TRBV19 to TRBJ2-1; 10 bases align to TRBD2. The read ends 3 residues shy of where the CDR3 ends; the end is completed using the germline J gene. V lost 6 bases, J lost 8 bases, and 7 bases stayed unmatched. The CDR3 loop spans 14 amino acids. Germline CDR1 LNHDA, CDR2 SQIVND (reference sequence).

This clone was picked up many times. From the germline J gene comes the end of the CDR3, since the read stops 3 residues before it. The chain combines TRBV18 with TRBJ1-5; no clear D. Germline CDR1 is KGHSH and CDR2 is LQKENI. The length of the CDR3 is 14 residues. V shed 2 bases and J shed 3 bases, with 8 bases lying between them. The CDR3 DNA, read in part, is TGTGCCAGCTCACCAAGAGGGTACAATCAGCCC. Encoded protein: CASSPRGYNQP. The CDR3 as a whole reads CASSPRGYNQPQHF.

This clone was observed many times. The read ends 3 residues shy of where the CDR3 ends; the end is completed using the germline J gene. J is TRBJ1-3 and V is TRBV30; 9 bases align to TRBD1. The CDR3 extends over 15 amino acids. J lost 2 bases, V lost 0 bases, and 2 bases had no gene match. Germline-derived CDR1 and CDR2 are GTSNPN and SVGIG (reference sequence). CDR3 bases read: TGTGCCTGGAGTGTTACAGGGGGCCCTGGAAACACC. Protein sequence: CAWSVTGGPGNT. The CDR3 reads in full as CAWSVTGGPGNTIYF.

This clone was seen more than once but under ten times. The read gets to within 3 residues of the CDR3 end, and the germline J gene fills in the rest. The V call is TRBV7-9, the J call TRBJ1-2; tentatively, D is TRBD1 (5 bases). The CDR3 is 12 amino acids. CDR1 is SEHNR and CDR2 is FQNEAQ in the germline V gene (reference sequence). The CDR3 here is CASSLLGLDYTF. The sequenced CDR3 bases are TGTGCCAGCAGCTTATTGGGGCTTGAC.

Ten or more counts support this clone. The read falls 3 residues short of the CDR3 end, and the missing part is taken from the germline J gene. The chain is built from TRBV11-3 and TRBJ2-1; 12 bases fit TRBD2. CDR1 SGHNT and CDR2 YENEEA come from the germline V gene. V was clipped by 5 bases and J by 7 bases; unmatched bases: 6. CDR3 length: 15 amino acids. The CDR3 region is CASSQLAGGGNEQFF. CDR3 bases read: TGTGCCAGCAGCCAACTAGCGGGAGGTGGGAATGAG.

This clone turned up a few times. The read comes to an end 3 residues before the CDR3 does, leaving the germline J gene to fill in the end. The chain combines TRBV6-2 or TRBV6-3 with TRBJ1-5; unclear D gene. In germline, CDR1 is MNHEY, CDR2 SVGEGT. This CDR3 comprises 15 residues. The CDR3 DNA, read in part, is TGTGCCAGCAGTAAGACTAGCGGGAGCTCAGATCCC. Translating gives CASSKTSGSSDP. The complete CDR3 reads CASSKTSGSSDPQHF.

This clone was seen a handful of times. The read is 3 residues too short to cover the CDR3 end, so that end is filled in from the germline J gene. The chain recombines TRBV20-1 with TRBJ1-5; D call uncertain. CDR1 DFQATT and CDR2 SNEGSKA come from the germline V gene (reference sequence). The CDR3 extends over 15 amino acids. V lost 0 bases to trimming and J lost 2 bases, with 11 bases between them. The covered CDR3 bases are TGCAGTGCTAGAGACCTTGACAAACGCAATCAGCCC. Translating gives CSARDLDKRNQP. The full CDR3 sequence reads CSARDLDKRNQPQHF.